A single sample is the source of the 2 T cell receptor beta chains below, sequenced in a study of CD8+ T cells in alopecia areata. This sample's treatment: oral pan-JAK inhibitor, 5-10 mg twice daily. The authors extracted RNA and reverse transcribed it into cDNA as the sequencing template. The data were produced by immunoSEQ multiplex PCR, yet TCRdb's version contains in-frame clones alone and is incomplete. The profile covers roughly 220,000 clones, with roughly 66% appearing a single time and roughly 1.2% taken by the ten largest. This sample comprised CD4+ T cells sorted from blood, obtained around week 44, from a patient treated with tofacitinib. These receptors all come from a human donor with alopecia areata.

As to this clone: Other DNA variants within this sample encode the same CDR3. The chain employs TRBV30 and TRBJ1-5, with D uncertain. Deletions cut 0 bases from V and 7 bases from J, with 10 bases between. This CDR3 has 13 residues. The V gene's germline CDR1 is GTSNPN and CDR2 SVGIG (reference sequence). This CDR3 is CAWSVTGLQPQHF. In DNA, the CDR3 is TGTGCCTGGAGTGTCACCGGTCTACAGCCCCAGCATTTT.

The chain is built from TRBV5-8 and TRBJ2-5; 8 bases agree with TRBD1. Germline V lookup: CDR1 SGHTS, CDR2 YDEGEE. There are 14 residues in the CDR3. Trimming removed 4 bases from V and 5 bases from J; junction bases left unmatched: 7. The CDR3: CASSPRQGRETQYF. In DNA, the CDR3 is TGTGCCAGCAGCCCTCGACAGGGGAGGGAGACCCAGTACTTC.